The 2 T cell receptor beta chains given below trace back to one sample, sequenced in a study of blood T cell repertoires in COVID-19 (dated by TCRdb to about 2020). The library was prepared using the immunoSEQ multiplex PCR assay. This immuneACCESS table, as held by TCRdb, lists in-frame sequences with V and J called but not all clones. Of the missing ones, under half trace to an unresolved V gene in checked studies; the others have no known cause. In this sample the table shows more than 95,000 clones, just over 90% of which occur a single time. Together, the top ten hold 1.5% to 2% of the sample. The sample was peripheral blood. The receptor source for this set is a man aged 55 to 70 with acute or convalescent COVID-19.

The chain couples TRBV7-9 to TRBJ1-1, with D maybe TRBD1 (6 bases). V was trimmed by 1 base and J by 1 base, leaving 16 bases between them. There are 17 residues in the CDR3. Germline CDR1 is SEHNR and CDR2 is FQNEAQ (reference sequence). CDR3 sequence: CASSLDLVTDRNTEAFF. In DNA form, the CDR3 reads TGTGCCAGCAGCTTAGACTTGGTCACGGACAGGAACACTGAAGCTTTCTTT. Full variable domain (remainder filled in from reference TRBV7-9 and TRBJ1-1): DTGVSQNPRHKITKRGQNVTFRCDPISEHNRLYWYRQTLGQGPEFLTYFQNEAQLEKSRLLSDRFSAERPKGSFSTLEIQRTEQGDSAMYLCASSLDLVTDRNTEAFFGQGTRLTVV.

The chain links TRBV6-5 to TRBJ2-3, with 14 bases lining up with TRBD2. Germline loops: CDR1 MNHEY, CDR2 SVGAGI. CDR3 size: 16 residues. Trimming removed 0 bases from V and 5 bases from J; junction bases left unmatched: 1. The CDR3 sequence: CASSYSGLAGGDTQYF. The CDR3 nucleotides are TGTGCCAGCAGTTACTCCGGACTAGCGGGGGGAGATACGCAGTATTTT.